These 3 T cell receptor beta chains originate from one sample sequenced in a study of blood T cell repertoires in COVID-19. Profiled with immunoSEQ multiplex PCR; TCRdb holds only in-frame clones, not every one. The sample shows under 85,000 clones, approximately 91% of them seen only once. The material sequenced was peripheral blood. The receptors here all came from a man in his 70s with active or convalescent COVID-19.

The V and J genes are TRBV7-9 and TRBJ1-4, with a possible D match to TRBD1 (5 bases). Trimming left V 5 bases short and J 0 bases short, with 16 bases between. Germline values: CDR1 SEHNR, CDR2 FQNEAQ (reference sequence). CDR3 size: 17 residues. The DNA of the CDR3 is TGTGCCAGCAGCCCGGTTTGGGGGGGTGCAACTAATGAAAAACTGTTTTTT. It is translated as CASSPVWGGATNEKLFF. Filled out from reference TRBV7-9 and TRBJ1-4, the complete variable domain reads DTGVSQNPRHKITKRGQNVTFRCDPISEHNRLYWYRQTLGQGPEFLTYFQNEAQLEKSRLLSDRFSAERPKGSFSTLEIQRTEQGDSAMYLCASSPVWGGATNEKLFFGSGTQLSVL.

J is TRBJ2-5 and V is TRBV28, with 7 nucleotides matching TRBD2. This CDR3 spans 15 amino acids. V lost 3 bases to trimming and J lost 4 bases; unmatched junction nucleotides: 8. CDR1 and CDR2 (germline): MDHEN, SYDVKM. The CDR3 coding sequence is TGTGCCAGCAGTTTTTGGGGCAGGGAGGGAGAGACCCAGTACTTC. This sequence encodes CASSFWGREGETQYF.

This chain connects TRBV10-3 to TRBJ1-6; 8 nucleotides align to TRBD1. Trimming at V came to 4 bases and at J to 14 bases, leaving 13 bases not matched to a gene. In germline, CDR1 is ENHRY, CDR2 SYGVKD. CDR3 length: 15 residues. The DNA of the CDR3 is TGTGCCATCAGTGCCCTCCGGACAGGGCGGGAAACCCTCCACTTT. Its translation: CAISALRTGRETLHF.